The 32 T cell receptor beta chains reported below all come from one sample, sequenced in a study of T cell changes during pregnancy in multiple sclerosis. This table comes from immunoSEQ multiplex PCR, and its TCRdb copy is limited to in-frame clones, with some not included. The data hold 65,000 to 85,000 clones, with roughly nine tenths observed a single time. The sample here was peripheral blood, taken after pregnancy. The source is a female donor with multiple sclerosis, enrolled in a pregnancy study.

The J gene is TRBJ2-3, the V gene TRBV25-1; D perhaps matches TRBD1 (6 bases). V was clipped by 5 bases and J by 6 bases, with 18 bases between them. Per germline, CDR1 MGHDK and CDR2 SYGVNS. The CDR3 contains 15 residues. CDR3 coding DNA: TGTGCCAGCAGTAATACCAAAGGGGGACACGATACGCAGTATTTT. It encodes CASSNTKGGHDTQYF.

The rearrangement uses TRBV9 and TRBJ1-1, with TRBD1 matching 8 bases. CDR3 size: 14 residues. Trimming at V came to 6 bases and at J to 3 bases, leaving 7 bases not matched to a gene. In germline, CDR1 is SGDLS, CDR2 YYNGEE. The CDR3 protein is CASTLQGVHTEAFF. Here the CDR3 DNA reads TGTGCCAGCACCCTACAGGGGGTTCACACTGAAGCTTTCTTT.

Written as DNA, the CDR3 is TGTGCCAGCAGCGCCGAAGGAGTCCAGAACACTGAAGCTTTCTTT. Translating gives CASSAEGVQNTEAFF. The J gene is TRBJ1-1, the V gene TRBV9; no clear D gene. Germline V gene data show CDR1 as SGDLS and CDR2 as YYNGEE. This CDR3 region has 15 residues. The V and J ends lost 3 bases and 1 base respectively, with 13 bases between them.

This chain joins TRBV30 and TRBJ1-2; D gene ambiguous. Trimming took 5 bases from V and 2 from J, leaving 12 bases between them. This CDR3 region has 13 residues. Germline CDR1 and CDR2: GTSNPN and SVGIG (reference sequence). This CDR3 reads CAWPTSGNYGYTF. In DNA, the CDR3 is TGTGCCTGGCCGACTAGCGGGAACTATGGCTACACCTTC.

The chain combines TRBV30 with TRBJ2-4; 11 bases fit TRBD2. CDR3 length: 16 amino acids. Germline V lookup: CDR1 GTSNPN, CDR2 SVGIG (reference sequence). V dropped 0 bases and J dropped 7; count of bases not matched to a gene: 8. The CDR3 coding sequence is TGTGCCTGGAGTGTAGCACTAGCGGGAGCTTATAACATTCAGTACTTC. This codes for CAWSVALAGAYNIQYF.

The chain uses TRBV18 and TRBJ2-1; 7 bases fit TRBD1. CDR3 length: 13 amino acids. The V gene end was trimmed by 0 bases and the J gene end by 8 bases; junction bases not matched to a gene: 1. Germline CDR1 is KGHSH and CDR2 is LQKENI. This CDR3 is CASSPPGGDEQFF. Written as DNA, the CDR3 is TGTGCCAGCTCACCACCAGGGGGCGATGAGCAGTTCTTC. Full variable domain (rest looked up from reference TRBV18 and TRBJ2-1): NAGVMQNPRHLVRRRGQEARLRCSPMKGHSHVYWYRQLPEEGLKFMVYLQKENIIDESGMPKERFSAEFPKEGPSILRIQQVVRGDSAAYFCASSPPGGDEQFFGPGTRLTVL.

The rearrangement joins TRBV2 to TRBJ2-7, with TRBD2 matching 14 bases. The germline V gene has CDR1 SNHLY and CDR2 FYNNEI. Losses at the gene ends were 7 bases for V and 3 bases for J; bases not matched to a gene: 8. The CDR3 length is 16 residues. As DNA, the CDR3 is TGTGCCAGCACTAAGGGGGGGACTAGCGGGAGCTACGAGCAGTACTTC. It codes for CASTKGGTSGSYEQYF.

The rearrangement joins TRBV18 to TRBJ2-7; D is uncertain. The CDR3 consists of 14 residues. CDR1 is KGHSH and CDR2 is LQKENI in the germline V gene. The V end lost 0 bases, the J end lost 2 bases, and 8 bases lay between the germline ends. The CDR3 DNA reads as TGTGCCAGCTCACCACCGGCATCCACCTACGAGCAGTACTTC. Encoded protein: CASSPPASTYEQYF.

The chain links TRBV7-8 to TRBJ2-1, with D possibly TRBD2 on 6 matching bases. V lost 5 bases to trimming and J lost 14 bases, with 16 bases between them. This CDR3 is 12 amino acids long. CDR1 is SGHVS, CDR2 FQNEAQ, per germline. CDR3 DNA sequence: TGTGCCAGCAGCCCCGCCACTGGGGGGAAGTTCTTC. This encodes CASSPATGGKFF.

This rearrangement joins TRBV5-4 to TRBJ1-2, with 9 bases identical to TRBD1. Germline trimming cut 3 bases from V and 2 bases from J; bases unmatched to any gene: 2. This CDR3 is built from 14 residues. From germline, CDR1 is SGHNT and CDR2 YYREEE (reference sequence). CDR3 region: CASSSGTGNYGYTF. For the CDR3, the DNA is TGTGCCAGCAGCTCCGGGACAGGGAACTATGGCTACACCTTC. Full variable domain (rest looked up from reference TRBV5-4 and TRBJ1-2): ETGVTQSPTHLIKTRGQQVTLRCSSQSGHNTVSWYQQALGQGPQFIFQYYREEENGRGNFPPRFSGLQFPNYSSELNVNALELDDSALYLCASSSGTGNYGYTFGSGTRLTVV.

This clone turned up a few times. The chain links TRBV4-1 to TRBJ1-5; D gene unclear. The CDR3 is made up of 16 amino acids. The V end lost 0 bases, the J end lost 0 bases, and 9 bases lay between the germline ends. The germline V gene has CDR1 MGHRA and CDR2 YSYEKL. DNA of the CDR3: TGCGCCAGCAGCCAAGATACCACATTTAGCAATCAGCCCCAGCATTTT. Protein: CASSQDTTFSNQPQHF.

This clone came up once. V and J are TRBV2 and TRBJ1-5; TRBD1 agrees at 9 bases. This CDR3 spans 14 amino acids. Germline V gene lookup returns CDR1 SNHLY and CDR2 FYNNEI. Losses at the gene ends were 6 bases for V and 7 bases for J; bases not matched to a gene: 7. In DNA form, the CDR3 reads TGTGCCAGCAGAGAGGACAGGGGACCGCAGCCCCAGCATTTT. Encoded protein: CASREDRGPQPQHF.

The rearrangement uses TRBV30 and TRBJ2-5; TRBD2 agrees at 15 bases. CDR3 length: 18 amino acids. V was pared by 4 bases and J by 1 base, with 10 bases of the junction left unmatched. Germline assignment: CDR1 GTSNPN and CDR2 SVGIG (reference sequence). The CDR3 reads CAWNPGLAGGIGQETQYF. In DNA form, the CDR3 reads TGTGCCTGGAATCCGGGACTAGCGGGAGGAATAGGCCAAGAGACCCAGTACTTC.

V usage is TRBV25-1 and J usage is TRBJ1-1; D may be TRBD1 (5 bases). This CDR3 contains 13 residues. Trimming took off 8 bases at V and 6 bases at J, with 16 bases between the two ends. Germline loops: CDR1 MGHDK, CDR2 SYGVNS. CDR3 in amino acids: CASRTGGMPEAFF. The DNA for the CDR3 is TGTGCCAGCCGGACCGGGGGTATGCCTGAAGCTTTCTTT.

This chain connects TRBV5-1 to TRBJ2-3; 7 nucleotides match TRBD2. This CDR3 contains 15 residues. Germline loops: CDR1 SGHRS, CDR2 YFSETQ. Trimming at V came to 2 bases and at J to 1 base, leaving 4 bases not matched to a gene. Here the CDR3 reads CASSFETSGTDTQYF. CDR3 DNA: TGCGCCAGCAGCTTTGAAACTAGCGGCACAGATACGCAGTATTTT.

The CDR3 is CAISDGQEANEKLFF. The CDR3 nucleotides read TGTGCCATCAGTGATGGTCAGGAGGCTAATGAAAAACTGTTTTTT. The gene calls are TRBV10-3 and TRBJ1-4, with unresolved D. The CDR3 loop spans 15 amino acids. Germline values: CDR1 ENHRY, CDR2 SYGVKD. The V end lost 3 bases, the J end lost 3 bases, and 11 bases lay between the germline ends.

The chain recombines TRBV29-1 with TRBJ1-2; D remains ambiguous. V was cut by 0 bases and J by 5 bases, with 7 bases left in between. The CDR3 is 12 amino acids. The germline gives CDR1 SQVTM, CDR2 ANQGSEA. The CDR3 DNA sequence: TGCAGCGTTGAAGAAGACAAATATGGCTACACCTTC. It translates to CSVEEDKYGYTF.

Only a few counts were recorded for this clone. The chain uses TRBV25-1 and TRBJ1-2; TRBD1 agrees at 9 bases. This CDR3 has 14 amino acids. The germline V gene has CDR1 MGHDK and CDR2 SYGVNS. V trimming: 5 bases; J trimming: 8 bases; junction bases outside the gene matches: 9. The CDR3: CASSRGQGSGGYTF. The CDR3 DNA reads TGTGCCAGCAGTAGAGGACAGGGGAGCGGAGGCTACACCTTC.

This clone was seen once. The chain recombines TRBV10-3 with TRBJ2-7; possible D gene TRBD2, 5 bases. CDR3 size: 13 residues. The germline V gene encodes CDR1 ENHRY and CDR2 SYGVKD. With 3 bases removed from V and 4 bases from J, the gap between germline ends came to 10 bases. The CDR3 DNA reads as TGTGCCATCAGTGAAGAGGGCAGGTACGAGCAGTACTTC. Protein product: CAISEEGRYEQYF.

This chain connects TRBV5-4 to TRBJ1-1; 12 bases are a match to TRBD1. In germline, CDR1 is SGHNT, CDR2 YYREEE (reference sequence). Unmatched junction bases numbered 8, after V lost 3 bases and J lost 8 bases. This CDR3 contains 15 residues. The CDR3 here is CASSSGRDRGLEAFF. The CDR3 DNA reads as TGTGCCAGCAGCTCCGGCCGGGACAGGGGGCTGGAAGCTTTCTTT.

The chain links TRBV6-6 to TRBJ2-7; tentative D call: TRBD2 (6 bases). This CDR3 is 12 amino acids long. Per germline, CDR1 MNHNY and CDR2 SVGAGI (reference sequence). Trimming removed 5 bases from V and 7 bases from J, with 12 bases in between. Here the CDR3 reads CASSDRGLEQYF. Written as DNA, the CDR3 is TGTGCCAGCAGTGACCGGGGGTTAGAGCAGTACTTC.

V and J are TRBV9 and TRBJ2-3, with unresolved D. Trimming removed 0 bases at V and 2 bases at J, with 7 bases between. Looked up from germline, CDR1 is SGDLS and CDR2 is YYNGEE. CDR3 length equals 14 residues. The CDR3 loop reads CASSVGGLTDTQYF. DNA of the CDR3: TGTGCCAGCAGCGTAGGTGGCCTCACAGATACGCAGTATTTT.

The chain combines TRBV4-2 with TRBJ2-5; 9 bases align to TRBD1. Germline V gene lookup returns CDR1 LGHNA and CDR2 YNFKEQ. Trimming at V came to 0 bases and at J to 4 bases, leaving 3 bases not matched to a gene. The length of the CDR3 is 15 residues. The CDR3 loop reads CASSQETGGAETQYF. CDR3 sequence (DNA): TGTGCCAGCAGCCAAGAGACAGGGGGTGCAGAGACCCAGTACTTC.

The chain carries TRBV5-1 and TRBJ1-2; no clear D gene. CDR1 SGHRS and CDR2 YFSETQ come from the germline V gene. V lost 0 bases, J lost 4 bases, and 10 bases lay in between. CDR3 length: 14 residues. CDR3 amino acids: CASSLVSEAYGYTF. CDR3 DNA: TGCGCCAGCAGCTTGGTGTCAGAGGCCTATGGCTACACCTTC.

V is TRBV7-3 and J is TRBJ2-3; D is ambiguous. The CDR3 sequence is 13 residues long. The germline gives CDR1 SGHTA, CDR2 FQGTGA. V lost 2 bases and J lost 2, with 5 bases in between. CDR3 nucleotide sequence: TGTGCCAGCAGCTTACTTCCCACAGATACGCAGTATTTT. It encodes CASSLLPTDTQYF. The whole variable domain, remainder taken from reference TRBV7-3 and TRBJ2-3, is GAGVSQTPSNKVTEKGKYVELRCDPISGHTALYWYRQSLGQGPEFLIYFQGTGAADDSGLPNDRFFAVRPEGSVSTLKIQRTERGDSAVYLCASSLLPTDTQYFGPGTRLTVL.

This chain uses TRBV28 with TRBJ1-5; the D gene is possibly TRBD1 (5 bases). V was trimmed by 3 bases and J by 6 bases, leaving 6 bases between them. CDR1 MDHEN and CDR2 SYDVKM come from the germline V gene. The CDR3 sequence is 12 residues long. The CDR3 sequence: CASSFGGQPQHF. The CDR3 coding sequence is TGTGCCAGCAGTTTCGGGGGTCAGCCCCAGCATTTT.

The chain joins TRBV11-2 to TRBJ1-4; 7 bases line up with TRBD1. Germline trimming cut 5 bases from V and 7 bases from J; bases unmatched to any gene: 10. The CDR3 has 15 amino acids. The germline gives CDR1 SGHAT, CDR2 FQNNGV. CDR3 in amino acids: CASSQLQGGGEKLFF. In nucleotides, the CDR3 is TGTGCCAGCAGCCAGCTCCAGGGGGGAGGTGAAAAACTGTTTTTT.

The chain carries TRBV28 and TRBJ2-5, with D possibly matching TRBD2 (5 bases). This CDR3 has 14 amino acids. Trimming left V 2 bases short and J 5 bases short, with 12 bases between. Per germline, CDR1 MDHEN and CDR2 SYDVKM. The CDR3 nucleotides read TGTGCCAGCAGTTTAAGAGGGAAGGCCGAGACCCAGTACTTC. Its translation is CASSLRGKAETQYF.

This clone was counted once. The chain links TRBV7-2 to TRBJ2-4, with D maybe TRBD2 (6 bases). V lost 1 base to trimming and J lost 6 bases, with 22 bases between them. The germline V gene has CDR1 SGHTA and CDR2 FQGNSA. The CDR3 has 18 residues. The CDR3 sequence: CASSLEFGSAGTGNIQYF. The CDR3 DNA reads TGTGCCAGCAGCTTAGAATTCGGGTCGGCAGGGACTGGAAACATTCAGTACTTC.

The V gene is TRBV2, the J gene TRBJ2-2; D possibly corresponds to TRBD2 (6 bases). Germline assignment: CDR1 SNHLY and CDR2 FYNNEI. The ends were cut back, 6 bases at V and 1 base at J, with 9 bases in the middle. The CDR3 contains 14 residues. The CDR3 DNA is TGTGCCAGCAGAGCGGGTCTGAACACCGGGGAGCTGTTTTTT. Its protein product is CASRAGLNTGELFF. Full variable domain (rest looked up from reference TRBV2 and TRBJ2-2): EPEVTQTPSHQVTQMGQEVILRCVPISNHLYFYWYRQILGQKVEFLVSFYNNEISEKSEIFDDQFSVERPDGSNFTLKIRSTKLEDSAMYFCASRAGLNTGELFFGEGSRLTVL.

The chain carries TRBV7-9 and TRBJ1-5, with a possible D match to TRBD1 (6 bases). The CDR3 loop spans 14 amino acids. CDR1 and CDR2 from the germline V gene are SEHNR and FQNEAQ (reference sequence). V gave up 1 base and J gave up 5 bases, with 9 bases separating them. DNA for the CDR3: TGTGCCAGCAGCTTAGACAGGGTGGATCAGCCCCAGCATTTT. Its translation is CASSLDRVDQPQHF.

The chain has TRBV7-2 and TRBJ2-7, with D maybe TRBD2 (5 bases). Trimming shortened V by 5 bases and J by 0 bases, and 11 bases separated the two germline ends. Germline CDR1 is SGHTA and CDR2 is FQGNSA. The CDR3 is 14 amino acids. The CDR3 nucleotides are TGTGCCAGCAGCCCAACTAGTGCCTCCTACGAGCAGTACTTC. Its protein is CASSPTSASYEQYF. Variable domain in full (rest from reference TRBV7-2 and TRBJ2-7): GAGVSQSPSNKVTEKGKDVELRCDPISGHTALYWYRQSLGQGLEFLIYFQGNSAPDKSGLPSDRFSAERTGGSVSTLTIQRTQQEDSAVYLCASSPTSASYEQYFGPGTRLTVT.